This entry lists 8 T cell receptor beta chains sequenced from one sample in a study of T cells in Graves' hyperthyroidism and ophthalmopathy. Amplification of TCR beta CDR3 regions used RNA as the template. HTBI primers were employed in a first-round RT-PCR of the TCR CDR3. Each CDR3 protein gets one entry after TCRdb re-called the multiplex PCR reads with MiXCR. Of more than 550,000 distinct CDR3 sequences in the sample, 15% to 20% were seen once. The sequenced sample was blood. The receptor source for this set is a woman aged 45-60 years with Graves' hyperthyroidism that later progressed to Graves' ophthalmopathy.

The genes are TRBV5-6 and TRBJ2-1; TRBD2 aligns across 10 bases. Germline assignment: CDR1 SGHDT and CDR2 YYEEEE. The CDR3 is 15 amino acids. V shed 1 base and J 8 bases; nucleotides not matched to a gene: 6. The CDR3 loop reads CASSLSGGEFHEQFF. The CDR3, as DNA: TGTGCCAGCAGCTTGAGCGGGGGGGAATTCCATGAGCAGTTCTTC.

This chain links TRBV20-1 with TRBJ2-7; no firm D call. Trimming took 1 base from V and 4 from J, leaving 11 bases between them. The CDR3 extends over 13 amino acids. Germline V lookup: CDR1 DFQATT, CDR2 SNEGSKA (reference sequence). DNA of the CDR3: TGCAGTGCTAGAGGACCCGATGCGTACGAGCAGTACTTC. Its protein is CSARGPDAYEQYF.

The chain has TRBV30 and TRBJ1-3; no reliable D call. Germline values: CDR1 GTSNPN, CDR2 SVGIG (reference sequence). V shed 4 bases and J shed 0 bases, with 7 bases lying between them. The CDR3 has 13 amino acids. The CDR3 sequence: CAWTVTSGNTIYF. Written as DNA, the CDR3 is TGTGCCTGGACGGTGACCTCTGGAAACACCATATATTTT.

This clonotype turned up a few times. This chain's CDR3 is CASRQIGQTYEQYF. Here the CDR3 DNA reads TGTGCCAGCAGACAAATCGGACAGACCTACGAGCAGTACTTC. V is TRBV7-9 and J is TRBJ2-7; D perhaps matches TRBD1 (6 bases). The CDR3 covers 14 residues. The V and J ends lost 6 bases and 2 bases respectively, with 14 bases between them. From germline, CDR1 is SEHNR and CDR2 FQNEAQ (reference sequence).

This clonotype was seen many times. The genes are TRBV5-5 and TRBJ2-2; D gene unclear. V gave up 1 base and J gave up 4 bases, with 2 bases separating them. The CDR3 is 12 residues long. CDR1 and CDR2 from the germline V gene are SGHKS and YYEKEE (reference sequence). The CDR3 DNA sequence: TGTGCCAGCAGCTTGACCACCGGGGAGCTGTTTTTT. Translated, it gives CASSLTTGELFF. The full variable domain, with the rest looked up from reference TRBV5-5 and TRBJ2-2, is DAGVTQSPTHLIKTRGQQVTLRCSPISGHKSVSWYQQVLGQGPQFIFQYYEKEERGRGNFPDRFSARQFPNYSSELNVNALLLGDSALYLCASSLTTGELFFGEGSRLTVL.

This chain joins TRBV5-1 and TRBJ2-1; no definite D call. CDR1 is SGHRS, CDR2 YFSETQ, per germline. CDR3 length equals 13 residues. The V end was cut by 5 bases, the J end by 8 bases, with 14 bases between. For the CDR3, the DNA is TGCGCCAGCAGTCCCAGCCTCAGTGATGAGCAGTTCTTC. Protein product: CASSPSLSDEQFF.

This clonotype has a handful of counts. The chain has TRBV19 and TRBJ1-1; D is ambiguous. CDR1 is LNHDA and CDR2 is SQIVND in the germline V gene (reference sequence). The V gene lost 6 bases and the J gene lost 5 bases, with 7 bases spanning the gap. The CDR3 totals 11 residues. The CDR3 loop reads CASSGWTEAFF. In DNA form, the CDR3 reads TGTGCCAGTAGCGGTTGGACTGAAGCTTTCTTT.

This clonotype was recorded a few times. The CDR3 nucleotides are TGCAGTGCTATTCGAGGGTACACCGGGGAGCTGTTTTTT. As protein: CSAIRGYTGELFF. This chain joins TRBV20-1 and TRBJ2-2; maybe TRBD2 (5 bases). V lost 4 bases and J lost 3, with 9 bases in between. The CDR3 runs 13 residues. Germline lookup yields CDR1 DFQATT and CDR2 SNEGSKA (reference sequence).